These T cell receptor beta chains were read from a single sample in a study of blood T cell repertoires in COVID-19. Here immunoSEQ multiplex PCR was the method, and the copy in TCRdb shows in-frame clones only, minus some. The sample holds 130,000 to 150,000 clones; less than 85% are singletons and the top ten take roughly 6.5%. Sequenced input: peripheral blood. Source of these receptors: a human donor in a cohort sampled during active COVID-19. Both conserved end residues are part of each CDR3. The D gene is left open where the match is weak. A clone size is listed for some rows: how often the clone was seen (once, few, many), or a class if it is expanded.

V	D	J	size	CDR3	DNA
TRBV3-1/TRBV3-2	TRBD2	TRBJ2-3	-	CASSQDWGGDTDTQYF	TGTGCCAGCAGCCAAGATTGGGGGGGGGACACAGATACGCAGTATTTT
TRBV30	-	TRBJ1-6	-	CAWTPGRDNSPLHF	TGTGCCTGGACACCGGGTCGCGATAATTCACCCCTCCACTTT
TRBV3-1/TRBV3-2	TRBD2	TRBJ2-3	-	CASSQGTSGGVKDTQYF	TGTGCCAGCAGCCAAGGGACTAGCGGGGGGGTAAAGGATACGCAGTATTTT
TRBV4-1	TRBD1	TRBJ1-4	-	CASSQLRQGDEKLFF	TGCGCCAGCAGCCAACTCCGACAGGGGGATGAAAAACTGTTTTTT
TRBV10-3	-	TRBJ1-1	-	CAISEMGASTEAFF	TGTGCCATCAGTGAAATGGGGGCGTCCACTGAAGCTTTCTTT
TRBV3-1/TRBV3-2	TRBD2	TRBJ2-1	few	CASSQNPRLAGGFDEQFF	TGTGCCAGCAGCCAAAATCCACGACTAGCGGGGGGGTTCGATGAGCAGTTCTTC
TRBV7-6	-	TRBJ1-6	-	CASSPQGSSPLHF	TGTGCCAGCAGCCCGCAGGGGAGTTCACCCCTCCACTTT
TRBV4-3	TRBD2	TRBJ2-3	-	CASSQARLAGGRTDTQYF	TGCGCCAGCAGCCAAGCCCGACTAGCGGGGGGGCGGACAGATACGCAGTATTTT
TRBV6-2/TRBV6-3	-	TRBJ2-3	once	CASSTRGGATDTQYF	TGTGCCAGCAGTACACGAGGAGGGGCCACAGATACGCAGTATTTT
TRBV4-1	-	TRBJ1-4	once	CASSQAGLSNEKLFF	TGCGCCAGCAGCCAGGCGGGACTCAGTAATGAAAAACTGTTTTTT
TRBV4-1	TRBD2	TRBJ2-7	once	CASSPDSGGASFEQYF	TGCGCCAGCAGCCCCGATAGCGGGGGGGCCTCGTTCGAGCAGTACTTC
TRBV30	TRBD1	TRBJ1-5	few	CAWSPQGGFQPQHF	TGTGCCTGGAGTCCGCAGGGGGGTTTTCAGCCCCAGCATTTT
TRBV5-1	-	TRBJ1-3	-	CASSLDRDSGNTIYF	TGCGCCAGCAGCTTGGACAGGGACTCTGGAAACACCATATATTTT
TRBV6-5	-	TRBJ1-3	-	CASSFDRRSGNTIYF	TGTGCCAGCAGTTTCGACAGGAGGAGTGGAAACACCATATATTTT
TRBV4-1	-	TRBJ2-7	-	CASSSDTISYEQYF	TGCGCCAGCAGCTCAGACACCATCTCCTACGAGCAGTACTTC
TRBV9	-	TRBJ2-5	-	CASSVDPYQETQYF	TGTGCCAGCAGCGTAGATCCGTACCAAGAGACCCAGTACTTC
TRBV5-6	-	TRBJ2-7	once	CASSPDGGRVSYEQYF	TGTGCCAGCAGCCCCGACGGAGGACGGGTCTCCTACGAGCAGTACTTC
TRBV6-2/TRBV6-3	-	TRBJ1-3	-	CASSPILGATSGNTIYF	TGTGCCAGCAGCCCTATTTTGGGGGCGACGTCTGGAAACACCATATATTTT
TRBV25-1	-	TRBJ1-2	few	CASSQGPGDGYTF	TGTGCCAGCAGTCAAGGGCCCGGGGATGGCTACACCTTC
TRBV18	TRBD1	TRBJ2-3	-	CASSPGQGRADTQYF	TGTGCCAGCTCACCGGGACAGGGGCGGGCAGATACGCAGTATTTT
TRBV4-2	TRBD2	TRBJ2-1	-	CASSQGRPSGGHNEQFF	TGTGCCAGCAGCCAAGGTCGTCCTAGCGGGGGGCACAATGAGCAGTTCTTC
TRBV30	-	TRBJ2-5	once	CACFLETQYF	TGTGCCTGTTTCTTAGAGACCCAGTACTTC
TRBV28	-	TRBJ2-1	-	CASSPSVVYNEQFF	TGTGCCAGCAGTCCCTCAGTTGTCTACAATGAGCAGTTCTTC
TRBV30	-	TRBJ2-1	-	CAWSPPGAGYDNEQFF	TGTGCCTGGAGTCCCCCAGGAGCGGGCTATGACAATGAGCAGTTCTTC
TRBV5-1	TRBD1	TRBJ2-6	-	CASFQGAGANVLTF	TGCGCCAGCTTCCAGGGGGCTGGGGCCAACGTCCTGACTTTC
TRBV7-8	-	TRBJ2-1	-	CASSLGLNNEQFF	TGTGCCAGCAGCTTAGGGCTGAACAATGAGCAGTTCTTC
TRBV19	-	TRBJ2-3	-	CASSGTRTDTQYF	TGTGCCAGTAGCGGGACAAGGACAGATACGCAGTATTTT
TRBV7-9	-	TRBJ1-1	once	CASSASGHQAFF	TGTGCCAGCAGCGCTTCGGGACATCAAGCTTTCTTT
TRBV9	TRBD1	TRBJ1-2	-	CASSEAGNYNRGSGGYTF	TGTGCCAGCAGCGAGGCGGGGAACTACAACAGGGGGTCTGGCGGCTACACCTTC
TRBV20-1	-	TRBJ2-3	-	CSASGGGGTDTQYF	TGCAGTGCTAGTGGAGGCGGGGGCACAGATACGCAGTATTTT
TRBV7-2	TRBD2	TRBJ2-2	-	CASSFGGEGGELFF	TGTGCCAGCAGCTTCGGGGGGGAAGGCGGGGAGCTGTTTTTT
TRBV9	-	TRBJ1-2	medium-sized	CASSAGQDYGYTF	TGTGCCAGCAGCGCCGGCCAGGACTATGGCTACACCTTC
TRBV9	-	TRBJ2-3	-	CASSPRTLTDTQYF	TGTGCCAGCAGCCCTCGGACTCTAACAGATACGCAGTATTTT
TRBV19	-	TRBJ2-3	-	CASSPRAYSTDTQYF	TGTGCCAGTAGTCCCAGGGCCTATAGCACAGATACGCAGTATTTT
TRBV7-3	TRBD1	TRBJ1-6	-	CASSFGTVNSPLHF	TGTGCCAGCAGCTTTGGGACAGTCAATTCACCCCTCCACTTT
TRBV27	-	TRBJ2-1	-	CASKLNSRGGQLVFF	TGTGCCAGCAAACTGAACTCTAGGGGGGGGCAATTGGTGTTCTTC
TRBV5-1	TRBD1	TRBJ2-1	-	CASSTRDRGQNEQFF	TGCGCCAGCAGCACCCGGGACAGGGGGCAGAATGAGCAGTTCTTC
TRBV2	-	TRBJ1-1	few	CASRGEWNTEAFF	TGTGCCAGCAGAGGGGAATGGAACACTGAAGCTTTCTTT
TRBV5-5	-	TRBJ1-2	-	CASSSLISGSYGYTF	TGTGCCAGCAGCTCCCTAATTTCCGGGAGCTATGGCTACACCTTC
TRBV5-1	-	TRBJ2-3	-	CASSLVGPGDTQYF	TGCGCCAGCAGCTTGGTAGGACCAGGGGATACGCAGTATTTT
TRBV19	-	TRBJ2-5	once	CASSARIQETQYF	TGTGCCAGTAGCGCGAGGATTCAAGAGACCCAGTACTTC
TRBV18	-	TRBJ1-1	-	CASSPQVNTEAFF	TGTGCCAGCTCACCGCAGGTGAACACTGAAGCTTTCTTT
TRBV6-5	-	TRBJ1-4	-	CASSLGLPTNEKLFF	TGTGCCAGTTCCCTGGGCCTACCCACTAATGAAAAACTGTTTTTT